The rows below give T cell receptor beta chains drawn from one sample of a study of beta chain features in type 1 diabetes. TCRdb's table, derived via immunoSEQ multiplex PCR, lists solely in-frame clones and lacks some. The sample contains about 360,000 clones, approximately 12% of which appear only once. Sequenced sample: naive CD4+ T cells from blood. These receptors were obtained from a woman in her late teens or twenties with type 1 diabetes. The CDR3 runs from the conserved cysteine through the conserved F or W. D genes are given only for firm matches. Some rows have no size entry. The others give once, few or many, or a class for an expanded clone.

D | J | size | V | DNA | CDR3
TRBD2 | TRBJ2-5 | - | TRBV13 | TGTGCCAGCAGCCGGCGAGGGAAACTAGCGACAGAGACCCAGTACTTC | CASSRRGKLATETQYF
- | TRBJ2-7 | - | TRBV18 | TGTGCCAGCTCAACCTGGGCAGGGGTTGAAGAGCAGTACTTC | CASSTWAGVEEQYF
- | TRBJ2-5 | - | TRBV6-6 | TGTGCCAGCAGTTTAGACACTTGGGAGACCCAGTACTTC | CASSLDTWETQYF
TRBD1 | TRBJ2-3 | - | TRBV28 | TGTGCCAGCAGTCGCCGGGGACAGGGAATAACAGATACGCAGTATTTT | CASSRRGQGITDTQYF
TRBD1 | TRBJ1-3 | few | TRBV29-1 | TGCAGCGTTTCAAGGGGGCCAGGGAATGGAAACACCATATATTTT | CSVSRGPGNGNTIYF
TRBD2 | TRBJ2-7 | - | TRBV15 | TGTGCCACCAGCAGAGATAGGGACTATTACTACGAGCAGTACTTC | CATSRDRDYYYEQYF
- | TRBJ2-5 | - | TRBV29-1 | TGCAGCGTTGACTCCCAAGAGACCCAGTACTTC | CSVDSQETQYF
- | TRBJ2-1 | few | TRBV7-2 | TGTGCCAGCAGCCACGAGCCTTCCTACAATGAGCAGTTCTTC | CASSHEPSYNEQFF
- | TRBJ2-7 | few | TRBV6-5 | TGTGCCAGCCTGGGCACAGACTCCTACGAGCAGTACTTC | CASLGTDSYEQYF
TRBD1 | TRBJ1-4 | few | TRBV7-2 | TGTGCCAGCAGCTCATCCGGGACAGGTGAAAAACTGTTTTTT | CASSSSGTGEKLFF
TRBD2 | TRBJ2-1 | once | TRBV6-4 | TGTGCCAGCAGTGCCCGACTAGCGGGGGAGCAGTTCTTC | CASSARLAGEQFF
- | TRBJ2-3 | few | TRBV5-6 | TGTGCCAGCAGCTTACAGGATACGCAGTATTTT | CASSLQDTQYF
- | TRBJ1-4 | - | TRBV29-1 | TGCAGCGCTGGGAGCCTTAATGAAAAACTGTTTTTT | CSAGSLNEKLFF
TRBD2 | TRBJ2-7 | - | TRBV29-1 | TGCAGTGGCAACCGGGGGGGCGGGTTCCCCGGCTCCTACGAGCAGTACTTC | CSGNRGGGFPGSYEQYF
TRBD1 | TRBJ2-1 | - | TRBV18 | TGTGCCAGCTCACCCCCGGGACAGGGAACCTACAATGAGCAGTTCTTC | CASSPPGQGTYNEQFF
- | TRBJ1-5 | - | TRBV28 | TGTGCCAGCAGTTCCCCTCGTCAGCCCCAGCATTTT | CASSSPRQPQHF
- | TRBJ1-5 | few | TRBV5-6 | TGTGCCAGCAGCGCTCTAGGCGGTCAGCCCCAGCATTTT | CASSALGGQPQHF
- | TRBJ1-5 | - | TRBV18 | TGTGCCAGCTCCGGAGGGTCCCAGCCCCAGCATTTT | CASSGGSQPQHF
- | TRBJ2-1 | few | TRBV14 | TGTGCCAGCAGCCAAGTAGGGCGGGATGAGCAGTTCTTC | CASSQVGRDEQFF
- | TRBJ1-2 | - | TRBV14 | TGTGCCAGCAGCCAAGACTTCTACTATGGCTACACCTTC | CASSQDFYYGYTF